The 18 T cell receptor beta chains below all came from one sample that was sequenced in a study of cytomegalovirus exposure and HLA in healthy donors. The PCR ran on 60 Vbeta and 13 Jbeta primers. The assay was immunoSEQ multiplex PCR, and TCRdb's table has in-frame clones only and misses some. The sample includes some 140,000 clones, 80% to 85% of them seen just once. Sequencing was carried out using PBMCs. Receptor source: a male donor in good health and CMV-seropositive.

This clone has more than one count but fewer than ten. The chain carries TRBV5-1 and TRBJ2-7; possible D gene TRBD1, 5 bases. V was cut by 0 bases and J by 0 bases, with 13 bases left in between. The CDR3 length is 16 residues. Germline CDR1 is SGHRS and CDR2 is YFSETQ. CDR3 sequence: CASSLGQTQPSYEQYF. In nucleotides, the CDR3 is TGCGCCAGCAGCTTGGGACAGACTCAACCCTCCTACGAGCAGTACTTC.

This chain connects TRBV6-5 to TRBJ2-1, with TRBD2 matching over 12 bases. Trimming took 5 bases from V and 10 from J; bases not matched to a gene: 9. The length of the CDR3 is 15 residues. The germline CDR1 and CDR2 sequences are MNHEY and SVGAGI. CDR3 residues: CASSQTSGSLQEQFF. The CDR3 coding sequence is TGTGCCAGCAGTCAGACTAGCGGGAGTCTGCAGGAGCAGTTCTTC.

The chain recombines TRBV15 with TRBJ1-1; a possible D gene is TRBD1 (5 bases). CDR1 and CDR2 (germline): LNHNV, YYDKDF (reference sequence). V lost 0 bases and J lost 11, with 19 bases in between. This CDR3 spans 15 amino acids. The CDR3 protein is CATSRESGLIRMAFF. CDR3 coding DNA: TGTGCCACCAGCAGAGAGTCAGGGTTAATCAGAATGGCTTTCTTT.

This chain uses TRBV2 with TRBJ2-7; TRBD2 matches at 10 bases. This CDR3 is built from 16 residues. Trimming at V came to 3 bases and at J to 5 bases, leaving 10 bases not matched to a gene. The V gene's germline CDR1 is SNHLY and CDR2 FYNNEI. The DNA for the CDR3 is TGTGCCAGCAGTGAGATCCGAGGGACTAGCGACGACGAGCAGTACTTC. Translated: CASSEIRGTSDDEQYF. The entire variable domain, with the rest obtained from reference TRBV2 and TRBJ2-7, is as follows: EPEVTQTPSHQVTQMGQEVILRCVPISNHLYFYWYRQILGQKVEFLVSFYNNEISEKSEIFDDQFSVERPDGSNFTLKIRSTKLEDSAMYFCASSEIRGTSDDEQYFGPGTRLTVT.

This clone was observed a few times. J is TRBJ1-2 and V is TRBV7-6, with 10 bases aligning to TRBD1. The germline V gene encodes CDR1 SGHVS and CDR2 FNYEAQ. The CDR3 consists of 14 residues. The V gene end was trimmed by 5 bases and the J gene end by 7 bases; junction bases not matched to a gene: 7. CDR3 loop: CASSPATGGRGYTF. The DNA of the CDR3 is TGTGCCAGCAGCCCAGCGACAGGGGGCCGTGGCTACACCTTC.

The rearrangement links TRBV6-6 to TRBJ2-7, with 11 bases that match TRBD2. With 6 bases clipped from V and 4 bases from J, the junction kept 2 bases outside the gene matches. This CDR3 has 13 residues. The germline CDR1 and CDR2 sequences are MNHNY and SVGAGI (reference sequence). DNA of the CDR3: TGTGCCAGCAGCCTAGCGGGGGGTTACGAGCAGTACTTC. This sequence encodes CASSLAGGYEQYF.

The chain carries TRBV10-3 and TRBJ1-3; no clear D. The V end lost 7 bases, the J end lost 2 bases, and 9 bases lay between the germline ends. The CDR3 loop spans 13 amino acids. The germline V gene has CDR1 ENHRY and CDR2 SYGVKD. CDR3 nucleotides: TGTGCCATCACCCAGAAAACTGGAAACACCATATATTTT. Amino acid sequence: CAITQKTGNTIYF.

This chain connects TRBV5-4 to TRBJ2-5, with 7 positions matching TRBD1. The CDR3 spans 16 residues. Germline loops: CDR1 SGHNT, CDR2 YYREEE (reference sequence). Trimming took 4 bases from V and 5 from J; bases not matched to a gene: 14. In nucleotides, the CDR3 is TGTGCCAGCAGCGAAGAAGGGGGCGGGCCCTGGGAGACCCAGTACTTC. Amino acids: CASSEEGGGPWETQYF.

This clone was detected only a few times. J is TRBJ2-7 and V is TRBV6-5; D gene uncertain. CDR1 is MNHEY, CDR2 SVGAGI, per germline. This CDR3 comprises 15 residues. The ends were cut back, 2 bases at V and 2 bases at J, with 13 bases in the middle. CDR3 loop: CASSYGRVRTYEQYF. CDR3 DNA sequence: TGTGCCAGCAGTTACGGCAGAGTCAGGACCTACGAGCAGTACTTC.

The chain links TRBV9 to TRBJ2-7; TRBD2 agrees at 12 bases. V dropped 4 bases and J dropped 2; count of bases not matched to a gene: 7. There are 16 residues in the CDR3. The V gene's germline CDR1 is SGDLS and CDR2 YYNGEE. The CDR3 loop is CASSSPLAGGAYEQYF. The CDR3 DNA is TGTGCCAGCAGCAGTCCACTAGCGGGAGGAGCCTACGAGCAGTACTTC.

This chain's CDR3 is CASSYRSEAFF. Here the CDR3 DNA reads TGTGCCAGCAGTTACAGGAGTGAAGCTTTCTTT. J is TRBJ1-1 and V is TRBV6-6; D is unclear. Per germline, CDR1 MNHNY and CDR2 SVGAGI (reference sequence). There are 11 residues in the CDR3. V dropped 2 bases and J dropped 7 bases, with 5 bases sitting between them.

The CDR3: CASRQGGQPQHF. CDR3 in DNA: TGTGCCAGCAGACAGGGGGGGCAGCCCCAGCATTTT. The chain links TRBV28 to TRBJ1-5, with 8 bases identical to TRBD1. V gave up 6 bases and J gave up 7 bases; unmatched junction bases: 2. The CDR3 runs 12 residues. In germline, CDR1 is MDHEN, CDR2 SYDVKM.

This chain uses TRBV19 with TRBJ2-7; TRBD2 agrees at 8 bases. V dropped 1 base and J dropped 1; count of bases not matched to a gene: 3. CDR3 size: 15 residues. Looked up from germline, CDR1 is LNHDA and CDR2 is SQIVND (reference sequence). The chain's CDR3 is CASSIVAGSSYEQYF. The CDR3 DNA reads TGTGCCAGTAGTATAGTAGCGGGATCATCCTACGAGCAGTACTTC.

The chain uses TRBV15 and TRBJ2-1; tentative D call: TRBD1 (8 bases). Germline V gene data show CDR1 as LNHNV and CDR2 as YYDKDF (reference sequence). V was cut by 5 bases and J by 1 base, with 15 bases left in between. The CDR3 length is 16 residues. CDR3 loop: CATSPQGEGSYNEQFF. The CDR3, as DNA: TGTGCCACCAGCCCACAGGGGGAGGGGTCCTACAATGAGCAGTTCTTC. The full variable domain, with the rest looked up from reference TRBV15 and TRBJ2-1, is DAMVIQNPRYQVTQFGKPVTLSCSQTLNHNVMYWYQQKSSQAPKLLFHYYDKDFNNEADTPDNFQSRRPNTSFCFLDIRSPGLGDTAMYLCATSPQGEGSYNEQFFGPGTRLTVL.

This sequence joins TRBV19 and TRBJ2-3; no firm D call. Trimming took off 1 base at V and 2 bases at J, with 25 bases between the two ends. This CDR3 has 20 residues. Germline V CDR1 and CDR2: LNHDA, SQIVND (reference sequence). CDR3 region: CASSIVPYSQYSPTTDTQYF. CDR3 DNA sequence: TGTGCCAGTAGTATAGTCCCATACTCCCAATACAGTCCCACCACAGATACGCAGTATTTT. The variable domain in full, with the rest retrieved from reference TRBV19 and TRBJ2-3, is DGGITQSPKYLFRKEGQNVTLSCEQNLNHDAMYWYRQDPGQGLRLIYYSQIVNDFQKGDIAEGYSVSREKKESFPLTVTSAQKNPTAFYLCASSIVPYSQYSPTTDTQYFGPGTRLTVL.

CDR3 nucleotides: TGTGCCAGCAGCGCTCGGCGGGGGGGCCACACAGATACGCAGTATTTT. Its translation is CASSARRGGHTDTQYF. This chain uses TRBV9 with TRBJ2-3; 9 positions match TRBD2. Germline loops: CDR1 SGDLS, CDR2 YYNGEE. There are 16 residues in the CDR3. V lost 3 bases and J lost 2; bases outside the gene matches: 7.

The chain joins TRBV2 to TRBJ2-7; 7 bases line up with TRBD2. Germline CDR1 reads SNHLY; CDR2 reads FYNNEI. The CDR3 is made up of 14 amino acids. V trimming: 3 bases; J trimming: 2 bases; junction bases outside the gene matches: 4. The DNA of the CDR3 is TGTGCCAGCAGTGAGGGAGGGGCTGCCTACGAGCAGTACTTC. It yields the protein CASSEGGAAYEQYF.

The J gene is TRBJ1-5, the V gene TRBV28; D is ambiguous. The CDR3 is 14 amino acids. The V end was cut by 5 bases, the J end by 7 bases, with 15 bases between. Germline V CDR1 and CDR2: MDHEN, SYDVKM. DNA of the CDR3: TGTGCCAGCAGTCTTCAGGTCCTCGGCCAGCCCCAGCATTTT. Residues: CASSLQVLGQPQHF.